The rows below give T cell receptor beta chains drawn from one sample of a study of tumor and adjacent non-tumor tissue in lung cancer. MiXCR was run by TCRdb on the multiplex PCR reads, yielding one entry per CDR3 protein. The sample lists more than 60,000 distinct CDR3 sequences, around 76% occurring once. Sequencing was performed on distant non-tumor lung tissue. The receptors originated from a man in his sixties with non-small cell lung cancer. Each CDR3 is given without its conserved first and last residue. The order of the fields is V gene, J gene, clone size, CDR3 protein. Clone size is given for some rows only: seen once, a few or many times, or a class if the clone is expanded.

TRBV4-2	TRBJ2-2	NA	ASSQRPPGTSATEEPF
TRBV7-9	TRBJ2-3	NA	ASSYGSSGRLVTQY
TRBV6-5	TRBJ2-2	NA	ISSYKVGGELF
TRBV6-5	TRBJ1-2	NA	ASSRQRGNNYAYS
TRBV12-5	TRBJ1-5	once	ASGPDISQPQH
TRBV6-2/TRBV6-3	TRBJ2-7	NA	ASSARFGIQYEQY
TRBV6-6	TRBJ2-2	many	ATTPRLAGVPRSGELF
TRBV12-3/TRBV12-4	TRBJ1-4	NA	ANSLGRRNEKLF
TRBV11-2	TRBJ2-2	NA	ASSLGASGAITGELF
TRBV11-3	TRBJ2-3	NA	ASGSGLADSIDTQY
TRBV5-4	TRBJ1-5	many	ASSFFGQVQH
TRBV20-1	TRBJ2-2	NA	NASTRGAELF
TRBV28	TRBJ2-2	NA	ASSPGARTGELF
TRBV5-1	TRBJ2-2	many	ASSLEVAGELF